This T cell receptor (beta chain) was sequenced in a study of cytomegalovirus exposure and HLA in healthy donors (dated by TCRdb to 2017 to 2019). In the study overall: In an earlier analysis of 450 to 750 of the donors, roughly 300 Gb of sequence data and just under 120 million unique TCR beta sequences from 150 million to 200 million T cells were reported. Roughly 310 gigabases of sequencing data and approximately 85 million unique TCR sequences were included in an early release covering several hundred HLA-typed donors. Of the approximately 400 genotyped donors, roughly 80% were placed in the genetic ancestry cluster associated with self-reported Caucasian donors. The study aimed to test whether signatures of past pathogen exposure could be identified by cataloging public T cell receptors. The study profiled the T cell repertoires of hundreds of subjects by immunosequencing and related them to cytomegalovirus serostatus. A separate validation cohort of 100 to 150 different subjects was used in addition to the approximately 670-subject first cohort. High-throughput TCR immunosequencing, statistical association of individual TCRs with disease status, and machine learning were combined to predict cytomegalovirus infection status. A later analysis re-analyzed previously published TCR beta repertoires from 550 to 700 donors and added high-resolution HLA genotyping to study TCR occurrence patterns. The later analysis used no new phenotypic data to find candidate immune exposures, relying instead on TCR beta sequences and their occurrence across donors. In an earlier analysis of 500 to 650 of the donors, high-throughput TCR beta sequencing was used to judge whether each TCR beta V gene segment behaved as functional or pseudogenic. Donor age, sex, ethnicity and CMV serostatus were collected together with the repertoire data. A later genetic analysis took genome-wide SNP genotypes for about 65% of the roughly 670 donors and used that subset as a discovery cohort. Every repertoire in the discovery cohort had been generated on one and the same sequencing platform. Both class I and class II loci were covered by HLA typing, at four-digit resolution. Typing coverage differed by locus: A, B, C, DRB1 and DQB1 were typed in roughly 620-630 donors, DQA1 in 500 to 550, DPA1 in approximately 610, and DPB1 in around 440. Several DR-DQ haplotypes were treated as single units for association and clustering because of strong linkage in the cohort. Among some 400 genotyped donors of the cohort, an average of around 240,000 unique TCR beta nucleotide sequences were sequenced per donor, roughly 20% of them non-productive. Points the paper makes about the study in general: Because HLA typing was missing for some donors at each locus, association tests included only the typed subset. Compared with equally common non-associated chains, HLA-associated TCR beta chains in a later analysis were more clonally expanded and had lower generation probabilities. A cluster of highly shared sequence variants was judged likely to represent a technical artifact of the sequencing pipeline. A later genetic analysis associated a missense DCLRE1C variant with V-gene and J-gene trimming of TCR beta chains, and an independent cohort replicated the association. A further reported finding was that TCR beta sequences accurately predicted the HLA-A and HLA-B alleles for most subjects in the first cohort. Specific HLA alleles were associated with more than 15,000 TCR beta sequences at a false discovery rate of 0.05 in a later analysis. The authors suggested that the approach could potentially be generalized to other disease states and immunological phenotypes. According to a later analysis, TCR association rates differed among HLA loci, with DRB1 alleles showing the most associated TCRs and HLA-C alleles showing the fewest. In vitro tests confirmed that a few of the cytomegalovirus-associated TCR beta chains recognize cytomegalovirus antigens. The study gave a list of some 150 TCR beta chains associated with cytomegalovirus. This cohort had only TCR beta chains sequenced, and the lack of alpha or paired-chain data limited which features could be detected. In an earlier analysis of fewer than 700 of the donors, most TCR beta V segments appeared in productive rearrangements about 87% or about 30% of the time, broadly matching IMGT annotations. Correlated functional status among segregating V segments might reflect linkage disequilibrium, but an unknown experimental factor could not be ruled out. In both the original and validation cohorts, the classifier was reported to diagnose cytomegalovirus status with high specificity and sensitivity. The presence/absence analyses assumed that sequencing depth was roughly uniform across donors, and that assumption may not be true. Most TCR sequences were seen in very few donors, while some public TCRs were found in many individuals. Seventeen rarely observed V segments, including chromosome 9 orphons, were excluded from the earlier analysis of several hundred of the donors because counts were too low. Assigning TCR associations to individual alleles was difficult when HLA alleles, especially DR and DQ, strongly co-occurred. A later analysis reported that several top co-occurrence clusters appeared linked to parvovirus B19, influenza, CMV and Epstein-Barr virus. The only immune exposure information available for the cohort was CMV serostatus. Most CMV-associated TCR beta chains appeared to be HLA-restricted in a later analysis, and the HLA associations seemed to be driven largely by CMV exposure. The 87-base-pair reads could not distinguish some IMGT-functional V segments, including TRBV6-2 and TRBV6-3, so those segments were excluded. A later genetic analysis reported fewer N-insertions in productive TCRs among donors in an Asian-associated ancestry cluster than the roughly 690-donor mean.

At the junction V is shortened by 3 bases and J by 2 bases, with 13 bases in between. The germline V gene yields ENHRY for CDR1 and SYGVKD for CDR2. The CDR3 covers 15 residues, taking in both the cysteine and the phenylalanine. The entry retains the CDR3 DNA only, 45 bases that are in frame from base 1. The library was obtained by the immunoSEQ multiplex PCR assay. For the multiplex PCR, a mixture combining 60 forward primers for TCR Vbeta segments and 13 reverse primers for TCR Jbeta segments was used. The CDR3 region of rearranged TCR beta genes was amplified from genomic DNA with a multiplex PCR assay. The Illumina HiSeq System was used to sequence the amplified TCR beta libraries as 87-base-pair reads. From the authors' description of their analysis: A later analysis tallied around 80 million unique TCR beta chains across the 666 repertoires, and some 10 million of those chains were shared by two or more donors. To remove PCR and sequencing errors, raw reads were error-corrected and collapsed into unique sequences using a nearest-neighbor algorithm that merged closely related sequences. V, D and J gene segments were assigned by aligning CDR3 sequences to IMGT reference sequences. For a sequence to be retained, at least a six-nucleotide match to both a V gene segment and a J gene segment was required. A rearrangement counted as productive if the CDR3 had no stop codons and remained in frame with V and J, and every other rearrangement counted as non-productive. Following IMGT convention, CDR3 was defined as the stretch from the second conserved V-encoded cysteine up to the conserved J-encoded phenylalanine. Sequences without an unambiguous match to a single V gene segment were excluded from the earlier analysis of approximately 600 of the donors. In an earlier analysis of several hundred of the donors, a V segment was called functional when productive rearrangements were above 56.7%, and segregating when the standard deviation between donors exceeded 5%. A statistical classification framework was developed to diagnose cytomegalovirus status using the catalog of TCR beta chain sequences. A later analysis assigned V and J genes by comparing TCR nucleotide sequences with IMGT/GENE-DB human TR gene sequences. In a later analysis, CDR3 sequences and most-parsimonious VDJ recombination scenarios were assigned using the TCRdist pipeline. In a later analysis, each TCR beta chain was defined by its CDR3 amino acid sequence together with its V-gene family, and reads without a unique V-gene family were excluded. As a way to deal with suspected cross-contamination and a sequencing artifact, a later analysis dropped roughly 620 nucleotide sequences that were highly shared and had low generation probability. For each public chain, a later analysis derived a clonal expansion index from normalized ranks of inferred template counts within each repertoire. Generation probabilities in a later analysis came from a VDJ recombination model fitted to out-of-frame rearrangements, and those results were checked against IGoR. In a later analysis, hypergeometric tests were used to score TCR-TCR, TCR-HLA and TCR-CMV co-occurrence, with a repertoire-size bias correction applied to TCR pairs. To estimate false discovery rates, a later analysis permuted the HLA or CMV assignments 20 times. A later analysis grouped co-occurring TCRs with DBSCAN, adding TCRdist sequence similarity when clustering within HLA-allele-positive subsets. Repertoires with fewer than 30,000 or more than 120,000 public chains were left out of co-occurrence clustering, as were five repertoires with anomalous nucleotide sharing. TCRdb re-hosts the immuneACCESS table, in-frame sequences only. Its copies lack some clones; in the studies checked, an unresolved V gene accounts for under half of them, and the cause for the rest is not known. V, J and clone size are taken as reported in that table, and D and trimming were inferred from the DNA itself. The sample table contains some 200,000 clones; only one count was recorded for approximately 84% of them. The ten most abundant clones make up approximately 0.62% of the sample.

In total, roughly 670 healthy bone marrow donors made up the cohort. All cohort members were sampled while nominally healthy, although unrecorded immune exposures were likely present. The donor was CMV seronegative and was included in the group of 352 seronegative cohort members. A peripheral blood sample was provided by each donor, and peripheral blood mononuclear cells were used for TCR beta sequencing. The Qiagen DNeasy Blood Extraction Kit was used to extract genomic DNA from the blood cell samples. About this clone itself: No cognate antigen has been identified for it. There are no base qualities to consult, and no much larger clone falls within one base.

This chain joins TRBV10-3 to TRBJ1-2, with the D gene too uncertain to name. This TCR was recovered from a woman in her forties in good health and CMV-seronegative. The sample comprised PBMCs. Here is the DNA: TGTGCCATCAGTGATGAAGCCAGGTACAACTATGGCTACACCTTC. Translated, this is CAISDEARYNYGYTF.